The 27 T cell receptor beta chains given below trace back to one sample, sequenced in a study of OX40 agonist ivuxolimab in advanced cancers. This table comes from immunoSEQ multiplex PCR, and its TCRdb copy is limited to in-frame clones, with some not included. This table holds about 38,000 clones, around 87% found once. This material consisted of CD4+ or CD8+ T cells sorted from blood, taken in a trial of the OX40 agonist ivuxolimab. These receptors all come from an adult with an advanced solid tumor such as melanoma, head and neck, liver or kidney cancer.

The CDR3 sequence is CASSLFGGQETQYF. The CDR3 bases are TGTGCCAGCAGCTTATTCGGCGGCCAAGAGACCCAGTACTTC. The gene calls are TRBV7-3 and TRBJ2-5; unclear D gene. Trimming took 2 bases from V and 1 from J, leaving 8 bases between them. There are 14 residues in the CDR3. The germline V gene encodes CDR1 SGHTA and CDR2 FQGTGA.

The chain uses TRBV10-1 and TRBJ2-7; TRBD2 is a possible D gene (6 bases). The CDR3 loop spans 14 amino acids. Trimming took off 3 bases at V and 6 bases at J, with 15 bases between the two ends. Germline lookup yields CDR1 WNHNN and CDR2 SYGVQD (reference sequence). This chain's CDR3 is CASSDTSLTPEQYF. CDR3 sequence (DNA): TGCGCCAGCAGTGATACTAGCCTCACCCCCGAGCAGTACTTC.

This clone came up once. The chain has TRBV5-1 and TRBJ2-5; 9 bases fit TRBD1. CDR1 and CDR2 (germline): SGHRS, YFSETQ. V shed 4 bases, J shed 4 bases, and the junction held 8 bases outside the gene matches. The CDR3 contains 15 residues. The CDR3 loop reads CASSLTGTGIETQYF. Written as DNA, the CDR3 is TGCGCCAGCAGCCTTACCGGGACAGGGATAGAGACCCAGTACTTC.

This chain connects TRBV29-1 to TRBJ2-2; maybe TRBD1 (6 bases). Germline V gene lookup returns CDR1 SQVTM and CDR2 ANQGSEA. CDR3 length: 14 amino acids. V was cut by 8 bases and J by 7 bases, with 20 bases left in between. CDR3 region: CSFPSGGRGGELFF. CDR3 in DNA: TGCAGCTTCCCCAGTGGGGGCCGTGGCGGGGAGCTGTTTTTT.

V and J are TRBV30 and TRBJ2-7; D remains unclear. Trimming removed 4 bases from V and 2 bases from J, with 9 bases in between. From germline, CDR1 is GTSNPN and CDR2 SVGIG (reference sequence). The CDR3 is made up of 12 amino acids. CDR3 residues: CAWKIGTYEQYF. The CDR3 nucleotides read TGTGCCTGGAAGATAGGGACCTACGAGCAGTACTTC.

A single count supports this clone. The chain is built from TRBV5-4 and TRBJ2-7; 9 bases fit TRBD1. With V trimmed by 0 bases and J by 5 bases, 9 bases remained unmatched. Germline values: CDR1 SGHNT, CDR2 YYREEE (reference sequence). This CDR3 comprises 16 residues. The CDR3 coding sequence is TGTGCCAGCAGCTTGGGGGGTGGGACAGGGATAAACGAGCAGTACTTC. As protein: CASSLGGGTGINEQYF.

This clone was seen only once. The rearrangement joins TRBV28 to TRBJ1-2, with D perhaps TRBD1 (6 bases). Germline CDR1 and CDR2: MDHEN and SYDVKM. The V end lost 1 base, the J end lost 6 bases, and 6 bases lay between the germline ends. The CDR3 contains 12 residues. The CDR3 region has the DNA TGTGCCAGCAGTTTATCAGGGGATGGCTACACCTTC. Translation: CASSLSGDGYTF.

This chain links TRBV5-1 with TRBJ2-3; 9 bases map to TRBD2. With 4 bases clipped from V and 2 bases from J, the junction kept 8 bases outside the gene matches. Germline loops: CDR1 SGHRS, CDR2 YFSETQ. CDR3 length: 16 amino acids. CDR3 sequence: CASSPLAGALTDTQYF. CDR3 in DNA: TGCGCCAGCAGCCCGTTAGCGGGGGCCCTCACAGATACGCAGTATTTT.

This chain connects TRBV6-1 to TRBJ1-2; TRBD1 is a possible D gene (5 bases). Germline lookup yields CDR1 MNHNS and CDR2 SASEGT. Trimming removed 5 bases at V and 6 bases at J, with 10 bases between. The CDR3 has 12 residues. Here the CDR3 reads CASSPQGDGYTF. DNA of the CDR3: TGTGCCAGCAGTCCCCAGGGAGATGGCTACACCTTC.

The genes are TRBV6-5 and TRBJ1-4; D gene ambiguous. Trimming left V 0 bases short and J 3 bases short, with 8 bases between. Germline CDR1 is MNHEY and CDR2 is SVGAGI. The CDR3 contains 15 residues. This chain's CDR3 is CASSYSTGSNEKLFF. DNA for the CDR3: TGTGCCAGCAGTTACTCGACCGGCTCTAATGAAAAACTGTTTTTT.

The CDR3 DNA sequence: TGTGCCAGCAGTTACCGCCGACAGGGCGGCAACACCATATATTTT. Protein: CASSYRRQGGNTIYF. The gene calls are TRBV6-5 and TRBJ1-3, with TRBD1 matching over 7 bases. V was clipped by 2 bases and J by 7 bases; unmatched bases: 8. Germline loops: CDR1 MNHEY, CDR2 SVGAGI. The CDR3 is 15 residues long.

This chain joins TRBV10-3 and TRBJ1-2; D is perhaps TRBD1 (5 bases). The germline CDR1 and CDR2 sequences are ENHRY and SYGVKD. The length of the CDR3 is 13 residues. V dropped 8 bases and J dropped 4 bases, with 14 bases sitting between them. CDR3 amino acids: CAIGPDSLYGYTF. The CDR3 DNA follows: TGTGCCATCGGCCCCGACAGCCTCTATGGCTACACCTTC.

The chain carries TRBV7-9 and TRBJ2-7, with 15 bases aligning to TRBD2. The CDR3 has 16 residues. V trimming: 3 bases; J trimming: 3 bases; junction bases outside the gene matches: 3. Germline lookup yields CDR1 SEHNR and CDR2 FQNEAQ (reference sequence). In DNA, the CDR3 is TGTGCCAGCAGCTTCGGACTAGCGGGAGGGTTCTACGAGCAGTACTTC. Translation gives CASSFGLAGGFYEQYF.

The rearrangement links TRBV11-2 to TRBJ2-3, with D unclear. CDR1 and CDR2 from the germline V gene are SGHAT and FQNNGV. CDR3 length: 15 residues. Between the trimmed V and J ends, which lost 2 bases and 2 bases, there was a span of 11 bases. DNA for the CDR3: TGTGCCAGCAGCTTAATGCAGTACCCCACAGATACGCAGTATTTT. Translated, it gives CASSLMQYPTDTQYF. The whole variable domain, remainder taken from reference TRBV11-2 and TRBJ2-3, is EAGVAQSPRYKIIEKRQSVAFWCNPISGHATLYWYQQILGQGPKLLIQFQNNGVVDDSQLPKDRFSAERLKGVDSTLKIQPAKLEDSAVYLCASSLMQYPTDTQYFGPGTRLTVL.

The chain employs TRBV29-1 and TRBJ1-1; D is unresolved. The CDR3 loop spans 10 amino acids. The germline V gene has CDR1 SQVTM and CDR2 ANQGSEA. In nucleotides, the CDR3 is TGCAGTACCTTTGGCACTGAAGCTTTCTTT. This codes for CSTFGTEAFF.

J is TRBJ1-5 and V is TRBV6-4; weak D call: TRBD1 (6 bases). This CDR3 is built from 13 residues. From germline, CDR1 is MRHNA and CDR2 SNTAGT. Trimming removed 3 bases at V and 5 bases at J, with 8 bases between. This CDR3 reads CASSEQGDQPQHF. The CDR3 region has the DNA TGTGCCAGCAGTGAACAGGGAGATCAGCCCCAGCATTTT.

The CDR3 region is CASRTDQETQYF. The CDR3 DNA reads TGTGCCAGTCGGACAGACCAAGAGACCCAGTACTTC. J is TRBJ2-5 and V is TRBV2, with a tentative D call TRBD1 (6 bases). This CDR3 region has 12 residues. The germline V and J ends were trimmed by 9 bases and 0 bases, with 8 bases remaining between them. Germline V lookup: CDR1 SNHLY, CDR2 FYNNEI.

CDR3 bases: TGCGCCAGCAGCCAAGAAAGGGAAAACACCATATATTTT. This codes for CASSQERENTIYF. The gene calls are TRBV4-1 and TRBJ1-3; D is undetermined. From germline, CDR1 is MGHRA and CDR2 YSYEKL. This CDR3 is 13 amino acids long. V lost 0 bases and J 6 bases, leaving 6 bases between the germline ends.

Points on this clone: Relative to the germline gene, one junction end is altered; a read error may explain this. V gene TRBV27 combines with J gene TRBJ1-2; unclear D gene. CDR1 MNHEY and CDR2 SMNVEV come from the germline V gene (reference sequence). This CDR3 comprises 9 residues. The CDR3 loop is CASSFATHF. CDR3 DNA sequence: TGTGCCAGCAGTTTCGCCACCCACTTC.

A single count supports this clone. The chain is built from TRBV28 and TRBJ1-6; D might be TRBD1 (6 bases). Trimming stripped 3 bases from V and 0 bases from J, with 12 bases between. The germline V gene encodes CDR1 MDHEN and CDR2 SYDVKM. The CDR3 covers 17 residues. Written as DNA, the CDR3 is TGTGCCAGCAGTTTGGGGGGCAGTAGCTCCTATAATTCACCCCTCCACTTT. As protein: CASSLGGSSSYNSPLHF.

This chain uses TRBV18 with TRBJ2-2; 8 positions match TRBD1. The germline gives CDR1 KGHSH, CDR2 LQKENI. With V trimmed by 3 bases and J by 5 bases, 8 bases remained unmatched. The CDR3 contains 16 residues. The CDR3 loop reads CASSPPGGAGTGELFF. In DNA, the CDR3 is TGTGCCAGCTCACCCCCAGGGGGCGCCGGGACCGGGGAGCTGTTTTTT.

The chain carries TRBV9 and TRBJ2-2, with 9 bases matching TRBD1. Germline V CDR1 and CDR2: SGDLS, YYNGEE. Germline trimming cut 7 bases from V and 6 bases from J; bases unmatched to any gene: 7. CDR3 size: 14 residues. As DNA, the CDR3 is TGTGCCAGCGCGGGACAGGGAGTTTCCGGGGAGCTGTTTTTT. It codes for CASAGQGVSGELFF.

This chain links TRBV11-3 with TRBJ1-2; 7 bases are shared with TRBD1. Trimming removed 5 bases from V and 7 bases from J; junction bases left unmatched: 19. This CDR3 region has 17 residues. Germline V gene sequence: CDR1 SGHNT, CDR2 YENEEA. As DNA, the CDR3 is TGTGCCAGCAGCCCGACAGGGACGGAAGCTGAAGGGTTTGGCTACACCTTC. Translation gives CASSPTGTEAEGFGYTF.

The CDR3 is CSAYSDTQYF. Written as DNA, the CDR3 is TGCAGCGCATACTCAGATACGCAGTATTTT. The gene calls are TRBV29-1 and TRBJ2-3; D not resolved. The V end was cut by 7 bases, the J end by 4 bases, with 6 bases between. The germline V gene encodes CDR1 SQVTM and CDR2 ANQGSEA. CDR3 size: 10 residues.

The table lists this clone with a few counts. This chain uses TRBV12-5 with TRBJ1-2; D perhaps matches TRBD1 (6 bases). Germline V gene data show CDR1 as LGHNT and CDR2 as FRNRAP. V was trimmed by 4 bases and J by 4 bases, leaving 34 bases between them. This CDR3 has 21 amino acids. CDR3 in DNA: TGTGCTAGTGGTTCCACTCCTCCCCGGACAGCTCCACTCTCACACGTCTATGGCTACACCTTC. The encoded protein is CASGSTPPRTAPLSHVYGYTF.

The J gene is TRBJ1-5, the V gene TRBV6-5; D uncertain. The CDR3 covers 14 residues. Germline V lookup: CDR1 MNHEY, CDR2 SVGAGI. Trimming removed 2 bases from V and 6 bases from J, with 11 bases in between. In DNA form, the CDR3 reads TGTGCCAGCAGTTACAGGGCAGGAGGTCAGCCCCAGCATTTT. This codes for CASSYRAGGQPQHF.

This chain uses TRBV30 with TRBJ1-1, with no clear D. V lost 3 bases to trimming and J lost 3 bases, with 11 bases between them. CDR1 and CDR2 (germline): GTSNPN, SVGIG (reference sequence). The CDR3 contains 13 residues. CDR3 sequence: CAWSGNADTEAFF. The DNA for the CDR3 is TGTGCCTGGAGCGGAAACGCCGACACTGAAGCTTTCTTT.